The present T cell receptor beta chain was sequenced within a study of CD8 T cells in Susac syndrome. The patients who served as multiple sclerosis controls were treatment-naive and had stable or active relapsing-remitting disease that fulfilled the revised McDonald criteria. An input of roughly 0.5 to 1 ug of RNA was subjected to reverse transcription using random hexamers. MiXCR was run by TCRdb on the immunoSEQ multiplex PCR reads, yielding one entry per CDR3 protein. In the table there are fewer than 350,000 distinct CDR3 sequences, about nine tenths of which are singletons. The study's findings and limits: Acknowledgment was made by the study that its TCR sequencing and HLA analysis involved a relatively small number of individuals.

After removal of 3 bases from V and 0 bases from J, the junction contained 8 bases not matched to a gene. CDR1 is SQVTM and CDR2 is ANQGSEA in the germline V gene. There are 16 residues in the CDR3. About this clonotype itself: What it binds is unknown.

This clonotype was obtained from a human donor with multiple sclerosis. Sequenced material: CD8+ T cells from PBMCs. This chain connects TRBV29-1 to TRBJ1-3, with 7 positions matching TRBD1. The CDR3 nucleotides read TGCAGCGTTGACCTCCCGACAGGGACCTCTGGAAACACCATATATTTT. It specifies CSVDLPTGTSGNTIYF.